The 31 T cell receptor beta chains below all came from one sample that was sequenced in a study of cytomegalovirus exposure and HLA in healthy donors. It was with 60 Vbeta and 13 Jbeta primers that the PCR ran. Measured with immunoSEQ multiplex PCR; TCRdb has only the in-frame clones, and not every one. The sample lists approximately 220,000 clones; 65% to 90% were seen once. Sequences were obtained from PBMCs. These receptors all stem from a girl between 10 and 17 years old in good health and CMV-seronegative.

This clone was counted between two and nine times. This chain uses TRBV28 with TRBJ1-1; a weak D match, TRBD1 (6 bases). V lost 3 bases and J 4 bases, leaving 12 bases between the germline ends. The length of the CDR3 is 14 residues. Germline values: CDR1 MDHEN, CDR2 SYDVKM. The chain's CDR3 is CASSFRGASTEAFF. For the CDR3, the DNA is TGTGCCAGCAGTTTCCGGGGGGCGAGCACTGAAGCTTTCTTT.

This chain links TRBV7-6 with TRBJ2-2; TRBD2 agrees at 13 bases. With V trimmed by 4 bases and J by 7 bases, 6 bases remained unmatched. CDR3 length: 16 residues. Germline V lookup: CDR1 SGHVS, CDR2 FNYEAQ. Written as DNA, the CDR3 is TGTGCCAGCAGCTCCGGACTAGCGGGGGCTGGCGGGGAGCTGTTTTTT. This translates into CASSSGLAGAGGELFF.

The chain recombines TRBV19 with TRBJ1-5; the D is unclear. Trimming took 6 bases from V and 0 from J, leaving 21 bases between them. The germline CDR1 and CDR2 sequences are LNHDA and SQIVND (reference sequence). CDR3 length: 18 amino acids. The CDR3 nucleotides read TGTGCCAGTAGCGGACCTCGGAGCGGCCCCTATAGCAATCAGCCCCAGCATTTT. Translating gives CASSGPRSGPYSNQPQHF.

The V gene is TRBV14, the J gene TRBJ2-7, with 10 bases fitting TRBD2. Germline V CDR1 and CDR2: SGHDN, FVKESK. J lost 3 bases, V lost 5 bases, and 13 bases had no gene match. This CDR3 region has 17 residues. DNA for the CDR3: TGTGCCAGCAGCTCGGGCCCCAGCGGGAGGGCCTTCTACGAGCAGTACTTC. Amino acids: CASSSGPSGRAFYEQYF.

The rearrangement links TRBV7-9 to TRBJ1-6; 7 positions match TRBD1. Per germline, CDR1 SEHNR and CDR2 FQNEAQ (reference sequence). After removal of 1 base from V and 5 bases from J, the junction contained 5 bases not matched to a gene. The CDR3 totals 16 residues. In DNA, the CDR3 is TGTGCCAGCAGCTTAGTTGCCGGGACAGATAATTCACCCCTCCACTTT. It is translated as CASSLVAGTDNSPLHF.

V is TRBV28 and J is TRBJ1-2, with TRBD1 matching 7 bases. CDR3 size: 15 residues. Per germline, CDR1 MDHEN and CDR2 SYDVKM. V gave up 4 bases and J gave up 8 bases; unmatched junction bases: 13. CDR3 in amino acids: CASSSQATGSWGYTF. The DNA for the CDR3 is TGTGCCAGCAGTTCACAAGCGACAGGGTCTTGGGGCTACACCTTC.

The J gene is TRBJ1-4, the V gene TRBV7-9, with TRBD1 matching 9 bases. J gave up 7 bases and V 5 bases, and 5 bases lay outside the gene matches. Germline V gene lookup returns CDR1 SEHNR and CDR2 FQNEAQ (reference sequence). This CDR3 has 14 amino acids. As DNA, the CDR3 is TGTGCCAGCAGCCGGGACAGGGCGGCTGAAAAACTGTTTTTT. This encodes CASSRDRAAEKLFF.

This clone turned up a few times. J is TRBJ1-1 and V is TRBV5-6, with TRBD1 matching 7 bases. There are 14 residues in the CDR3. The V gene's germline CDR1 is SGHDT and CDR2 YYEEEE. Trimming cost V 4 bases and J 0 bases; bases outside gene matches: 3. The CDR3 DNA reads TGTGCCAGCAGCCCGGGGACAGTGAACACTGAAGCTTTCTTT. Encoded protein: CASSPGTVNTEAFF.

The chain carries TRBV28 and TRBJ2-3, with 10 bases matching TRBD2. Unmatched junction bases numbered 4, after V lost 5 bases and J lost 5 bases. Germline CDR1 is MDHEN and CDR2 is SYDVKM. This CDR3 has 14 residues. The CDR3 region is CASSPRLAGDTQYF. The CDR3 coding sequence is TGTGCCAGCAGTCCCCGACTAGCGGGAGATACGCAGTATTTT.

The chain has TRBV28 and TRBJ1-3, with D possibly TRBD1 on 6 matching bases. The length of the CDR3 is 13 residues. V lost 8 bases and J 6 bases, leaving 14 bases between the germline ends. Germline lookup yields CDR1 MDHEN and CDR2 SYDVKM. In DNA form, the CDR3 reads TGTGCCAGCCGCAAACAGGGTGAAAACACCATATATTTT. Its protein product is CASRKQGENTIYF.

V is TRBV2 and J is TRBJ1-1; no clear D. The CDR3 consists of 16 residues. In germline, CDR1 is SNHLY, CDR2 FYNNEI. V lost 1 base and J 0 bases, leaving 12 bases between the germline ends. CDR3 coding DNA: TGTGCCAGCAGTGAAGAGCCTCCAGGCTTGAACACTGAAGCTTTCTTT. This gives the protein CASSEEPPGLNTEAFF.

The rearrangement links TRBV19 to TRBJ2-2; TRBD1 might be the D (6 bases). V was pared by 5 bases and J by 0 bases, with 10 bases between. Per the germline V gene, CDR1 is LNHDA and CDR2 is SQIVND (reference sequence). This CDR3 is 15 amino acids long. The CDR3 DNA reads TGTGCCAGTAGTGAGGACAGACCGAACACCGGGGAGCTGTTTTTT. Translation gives CASSEDRPNTGELFF.

This chain connects TRBV5-1 to TRBJ2-7; TRBD1 matches 7 bases. This CDR3 spans 14 amino acids. Germline V gene sequence: CDR1 SGHRS, CDR2 YFSETQ. V lost 0 bases and J lost 0; bases outside the gene matches: 0. As DNA, the CDR3 is TGCGCCAGCAGCTTGGGGGACAGCTCCTACGAGCAGTACTTC. Encoded protein: CASSLGDSSYEQYF.

V is TRBV27 and J is TRBJ2-1, with a tentative D call TRBD2 (6 bases). This CDR3 has 16 amino acids. Deletions cut 5 bases from V and 5 bases from J, with 19 bases between. Germline CDR1 reads MNHEY; CDR2 reads SMNVEV (reference sequence). The CDR3 bases are TGTGCCAGCAGTGTACACGGGACTCTACAACACAATGAGCAGTTCTTC. Protein: CASSVHGTLQHNEQFF.

This chain joins TRBV27 and TRBJ2-7; 7 bases match TRBD2. The CDR3 is 13 amino acids. The germline V gene has CDR1 MNHEY and CDR2 SMNVEV (reference sequence). After removal of 8 bases from V and 6 bases from J, the junction contained 10 bases not matched to a gene. The CDR3 DNA sequence: TGTGCCAGCGCCCCTGGGGGGGAAAGCGAGCAGTACTTC. Protein: CASAPGGESEQYF.

This sequence joins TRBV5-1 and TRBJ2-3; tentatively, D is TRBD1 (5 bases). The CDR3 is made up of 15 amino acids. Germline V gene data show CDR1 as SGHRS and CDR2 as YFSETQ. V was cut by 2 bases and J by 2 bases, with 12 bases left in between. The CDR3 is CASSLSRAVTDTQYF. CDR3 coding DNA: TGCGCCAGCAGCTTAAGCAGGGCAGTCACAGATACGCAGTATTTT.

The V call is TRBV28, the J call TRBJ1-2, with 8 bases identical to TRBD1. With 2 bases clipped from V and 1 base from J, the junction kept 18 bases outside the gene matches. CDR1 MDHEN and CDR2 SYDVKM come from the germline V gene. This CDR3 is 20 amino acids long. CDR3 coding DNA: TGTGCCAGCAGTTTAATTTTTATTTCAGGGGGCCCCAAAGTTAACTATGGCTACACCTTC. It translates to CASSLIFISGGPKVNYGYTF.

V is TRBV28 and J is TRBJ2-7; TRBD2 agrees at 10 bases. This CDR3 has 13 residues. Losses at the gene ends were 4 bases for V and 4 bases for J; bases not matched to a gene: 1. The germline V gene has CDR1 MDHEN and CDR2 SYDVKM. CDR3: CASSWTSGYEQYF. The DNA of the CDR3 is TGTGCCAGCAGTTGGACTAGCGGTTACGAGCAGTACTTC.

The chain carries TRBV6-5 and TRBJ1-1; D ambiguous. The germline CDR1 and CDR2 sequences are MNHEY and SVGAGI. V shed 8 bases and J shed 0 bases, with 10 bases lying between them. CDR3 length: 13 amino acids. In DNA form, the CDR3 reads TGTGCCAGCTATTCAGAAATGAACACTGAAGCTTTCTTT. It specifies CASYSEMNTEAFF.

The CDR3 nucleotides read TGTGCCAGCAGCCAGCGTGTAGGCGACAATGAGCAGTTCTTC. Its translation: CASSQRVGDNEQFF. This chain joins TRBV7-9 and TRBJ2-1, with D unresolved. CDR3 length: 14 residues. V was pared by 5 bases and J by 5 bases, with 13 bases between. Germline loops: CDR1 SEHNR, CDR2 FQNEAQ (reference sequence).

V gene TRBV23-1 combines with J gene TRBJ1-1, with 7 nucleotides matching TRBD1. TRBV23-1 is given ORF status, its function remaining uncertain. The CDR3 is made up of 15 amino acids. V was clipped by 2 bases and J by 1 base; unmatched bases: 4. The CDR3 DNA reads as TGCGCCAGCAGTCAAGAGGGACAGACGAACACTGAAGCTTTCTTT. It encodes CASSQEGQTNTEAFF.

The chain uses TRBV6-1 and TRBJ2-3; 7 nucleotides agree with TRBD2. This CDR3 has 15 amino acids. V was pared by 9 bases and J by 3 bases, with 12 bases of the junction left unmatched. Germline V lookup: CDR1 MNHNS, CDR2 SASEGT. CDR3 bases: TGTGCCAGTTCCGGGCGGGAGTTCCGGACAGATACGCAGTATTTT. Encoded protein: CASSGREFRTDTQYF.

The genes are TRBV29-1 and TRBJ2-7, with D possibly being TRBD2 (6 bases). The germline gives CDR1 SQVTM, CDR2 ANQGSEA. CDR3 length: 11 residues. Trimming pared 4 bases from V and 7 bases from J, leaving 11 bases between. DNA for the CDR3: TGCAGCGTTGGCGGAGGGTATGAGCAGTACTTC. This translates into CSVGGGYEQYF.

The chain uses TRBV9 and TRBJ2-1, with 15 bases identical to TRBD2. Trimming cost V 4 bases and J 0 bases; bases outside gene matches: 11. The CDR3 runs 20 residues. Germline CDR1 and CDR2: SGDLS and YYNGEE. The CDR3 nucleotides are TGTGCCAGCAGCTCCCGGACTAGCGGGGGGGAGGTTCGCTCCTACAATGAGCAGTTCTTC. Protein: CASSSRTSGGEVRSYNEQFF.

V is TRBV5-1 and J is TRBJ2-2, with D perhaps matching TRBD2 (6 bases). This CDR3 is built from 19 residues. Germline V gene lookup returns CDR1 SGHRS and CDR2 YFSETQ. V was trimmed by 0 bases and J by 1 base, leaving 19 bases between them. This chain's CDR3 is CASSLGPSGVRGNTGELFF. In DNA form, the CDR3 reads TGCGCCAGCAGCTTGGGACCGAGCGGCGTGCGGGGGAACACCGGGGAGCTGTTTTTT. Full variable domain (rest looked up from reference TRBV5-1 and TRBJ2-2): KAGVTQTPRYLIKTRGQQVTLSCSPISGHRSVSWYQQTPGQGLQFLFEYFSETQRNKGNFPGRFSGRQFSNSRSEMNVSTLELGDSALYLCASSLGPSGVRGNTGELFFGEGSRLTVL.

J is TRBJ2-3 and V is TRBV19, with 13 bases lining up with TRBD2. This CDR3 contains 15 residues. V lost 3 bases, J lost 11 bases, and 8 bases stayed unmatched. In germline, CDR1 is LNHDA, CDR2 SQIVND (reference sequence). The CDR3 region has the DNA TGTGCCAGTAGTATGGATGGACTAGCGGGAGTCGGGCAGTATTTT. It is translated as CASSMDGLAGVGQYF.

This clone appeared a few times. The chain uses TRBV30 and TRBJ2-7, with 8 bases identical to TRBD1. The J segment lost 12 bases and the V segment lost 0 bases, leaving 10 bases of the junction unmatched. The CDR3 consists of 13 residues. The V gene's germline CDR1 is GTSNPN and CDR2 SVGIG (reference sequence). This chain's CDR3 is CAWSVPTDRVWYF. DNA for the CDR3: TGTGCCTGGAGTGTCCCAACGGACAGGGTTTGGTACTTC.

The chain employs TRBV5-1 and TRBJ2-3; 14 positions agree with TRBD2. This CDR3 has 18 amino acids. The germline CDR1 and CDR2 sequences are SGHRS and YFSETQ. Germline trimming cut 3 bases from V and 3 bases from J; bases unmatched to any gene: 9. The CDR3 DNA follows: TGCGCCAGCAGCTCATCAGGGACTAGCGGGAGCGGGACAGATACGCAGTATTTT. This sequence encodes CASSSSGTSGSGTDTQYF. The whole variable domain, remainder taken from reference TRBV5-1 and TRBJ2-3, is KAGVTQTPRYLIKTRGQQVTLSCSPISGHRSVSWYQQTPGQGLQFLFEYFSETQRNKGNFPGRFSGRQFSNSRSEMNVSTLELGDSALYLCASSSSGTSGSGTDTQYFGPGTRLTVL.

The rearrangement joins TRBV5-1 to TRBJ1-3; no firm D call. Looked up from germline, CDR1 is SGHRS and CDR2 is YFSETQ. Trimming cost V 4 bases and J 2 bases, with 7 bases left between them. CDR3 length equals 13 residues. CDR3 loop: CASSVGAGNTIYF. The CDR3 nucleotides read TGCGCCAGCAGCGTCGGGGCTGGAAACACCATATATTTT.

This chain joins TRBV6-1 and TRBJ2-1; 7 nucleotides match TRBD2. Germline V gene data show CDR1 as MNHNS and CDR2 as SASEGT. The V segment lost 5 bases and the J segment 2 bases; nucleotides outside the gene matches: 6. This CDR3 has 15 amino acids. The chain's CDR3 is CASSKRDQAYNEQFF. CDR3 DNA sequence: TGTGCCAGCAGTAAGCGGGACCAGGCCTACAATGAGCAGTTCTTC.

In its sample, this clone was seen once. This rearrangement joins TRBV7-2 to TRBJ2-1; possibly TRBD1 for D (6 bases). This CDR3 spans 15 amino acids. V lost 5 bases and J lost 9, with 20 bases in between. CDR1 and CDR2 (germline): SGHTA, FQGNSA. This CDR3 reads CASSPRLIDRTEQFF. The CDR3 DNA follows: TGTGCCAGCAGCCCGCGATTAATAGACAGGACTGAGCAGTTCTTC.